This T cell receptor (beta chain) was recovered during a study of blood T cell repertoires in COVID-19. As for the study in general: Sites in the United States, Italy and Spain provided acute and convalescent COVID-19 samples. PBMCs, B-cell-depleted T cells, or T cells were the source of the cDNA or gDNA that made up the material.

Source study methods: Using reference gene primer amplification, nucleated cell counts were estimated. Generated by immunoSEQ multiplex PCR, the TCRdb table keeps only in-frame clones and is missing some. V and J calls and clone size come straight from that table; D and trimming were deduced from the DNA. The profile shows approximately 78,000 clones, roughly 87% of them singletons. Deletions cut 3 bases from V and 2 bases from J, with 9 bases between. The CDR3 is 14 amino acids. Germline loops: CDR1 LGHDT, CDR2 YNNKEL (reference sequence). The TCR originated in a man in his fifties or sixties with acute or convalescent COVID-19. The J gene is TRBJ2-3, the V gene TRBV3-1 (or the pseudogene TRBV3-2); D might be TRBD1 (6 bases). Sequencing input: peripheral blood. The CDR3 DNA reads TGTGCCAGCAGCCAGGGGGCTGTCACAGATACGCAGTATTTT. It yields the protein CASSQGAVTDTQYF.